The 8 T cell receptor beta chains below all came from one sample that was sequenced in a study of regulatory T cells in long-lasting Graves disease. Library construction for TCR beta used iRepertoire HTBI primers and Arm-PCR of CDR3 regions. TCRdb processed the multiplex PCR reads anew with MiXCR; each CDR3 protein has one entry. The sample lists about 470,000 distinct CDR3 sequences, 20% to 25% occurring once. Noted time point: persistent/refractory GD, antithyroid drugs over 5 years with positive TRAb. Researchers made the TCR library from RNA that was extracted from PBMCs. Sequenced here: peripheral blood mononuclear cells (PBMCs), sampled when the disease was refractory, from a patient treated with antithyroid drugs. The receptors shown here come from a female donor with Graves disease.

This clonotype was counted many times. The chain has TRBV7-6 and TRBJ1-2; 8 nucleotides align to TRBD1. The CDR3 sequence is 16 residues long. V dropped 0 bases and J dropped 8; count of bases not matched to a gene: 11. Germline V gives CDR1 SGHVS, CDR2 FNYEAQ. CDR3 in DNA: TGTGCCAGCAGCTTAGCACCCCATTCAGGGGGCGAAGGCTACACCTTC. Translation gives CASSLAPHSGGEGYTF.

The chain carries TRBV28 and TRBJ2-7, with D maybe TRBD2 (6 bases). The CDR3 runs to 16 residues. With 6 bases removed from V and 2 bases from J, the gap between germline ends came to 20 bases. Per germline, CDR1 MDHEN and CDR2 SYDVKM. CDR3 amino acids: CASSRIFGGTAYEQYF. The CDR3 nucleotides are TGTGCCAGCAGCCGAATATTTGGGGGGACCGCCTACGAGCAGTACTTC.

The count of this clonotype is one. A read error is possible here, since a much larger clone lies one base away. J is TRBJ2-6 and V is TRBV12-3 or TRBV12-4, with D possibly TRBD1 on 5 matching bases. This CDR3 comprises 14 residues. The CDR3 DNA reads TGTGCCAGCAGTCTCTCTCTTGGGGCCACCGTCCTGACTTTC. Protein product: CASSLSLGATVLTF.

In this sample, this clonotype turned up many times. The CDR3 spells CASSVDRARSGYTF. DNA of the CDR3: TGCGCCAGCAGCGTGGACAGGGCTCGAAGTGGCTACACCTTC. The genes are TRBV5-1 and TRBJ1-2, with TRBD1 matching 8 bases. V trimming: 4 bases; J trimming: 7 bases; junction bases outside the gene matches: 9. The germline gives CDR1 SGHRS, CDR2 YFSETQ. The CDR3 totals 14 residues.

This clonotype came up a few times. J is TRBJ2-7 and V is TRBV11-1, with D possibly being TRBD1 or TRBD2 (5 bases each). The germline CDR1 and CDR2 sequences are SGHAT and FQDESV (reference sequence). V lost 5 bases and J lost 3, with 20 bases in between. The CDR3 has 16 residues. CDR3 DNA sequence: TGTGCCAGCAGCGGAGCCGGGACCCTGGCGGGCTACGAGCAGTACTTC. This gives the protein CASSGAGTLAGYEQYF.

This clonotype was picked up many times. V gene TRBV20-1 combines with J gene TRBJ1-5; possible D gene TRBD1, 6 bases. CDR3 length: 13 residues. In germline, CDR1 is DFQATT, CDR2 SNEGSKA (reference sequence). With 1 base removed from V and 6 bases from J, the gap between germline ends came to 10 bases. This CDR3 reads CSARGQVGQPQHF. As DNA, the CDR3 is TGCAGTGCTAGAGGACAGGTTGGTCAGCCCCAGCATTTT.

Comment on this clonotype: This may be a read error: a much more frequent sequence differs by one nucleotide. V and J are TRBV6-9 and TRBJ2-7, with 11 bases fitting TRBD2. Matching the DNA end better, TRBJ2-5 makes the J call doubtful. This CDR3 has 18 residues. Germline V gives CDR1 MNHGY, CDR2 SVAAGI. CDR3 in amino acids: CASSYVRGSGGARETQYF. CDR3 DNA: TGTGCCAGCAGTTACGTTCGTGGTAGCGGGGGGGCCAGGGAGACCCAGTACTTC.

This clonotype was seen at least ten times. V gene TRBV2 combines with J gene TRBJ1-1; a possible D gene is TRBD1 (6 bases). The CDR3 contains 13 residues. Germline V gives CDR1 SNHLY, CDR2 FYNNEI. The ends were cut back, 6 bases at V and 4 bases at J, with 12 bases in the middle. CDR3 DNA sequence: TGTGCCAGCAGGGCCAGGGGACCCACTGAAGCTTTCTTT. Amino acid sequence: CASRARGPTEAFF.